The clone carrying this T cell receptor beta chain was seen more than once but under ten times. Its specificity is unknown. Via MiXCR, TCRdb re-called the reads, giving one row per CDR3 protein. The sample carries hundreds of thousands of distinct CDR3 sequences, less than 35% recorded once. This sample is drawn from a study of T cell repertoires in cytomegalovirus infection. Across the study: Public TCR beta signatures were indicative of both CMV infection and a matching HLA type.

Points from the study as a whole: CMV-specific HLA-C-restricted TCR beta clonotypes dominated the ex vivo response. Adding up the frequency of public TCR beta families identified people who carried CMV plus the relevant HLA.

The material sequenced was cultured CD8+ T cells from PBMCs, taken from culture after CMV antigen stimulation. This TCR derives from a human donor in good health (CMV status not recorded). Some clones in this sample may be carry-over from other donors' samples.

Written as DNA, the CDR3 is TGTGCCAGCAGCTTAGCCGTCAGGATGAGCTCTGGAAACACCATATATTTT. It specifies CASSLAVRMSSGNTIYF. The gene calls are TRBV7-6 and TRBJ1-3; D is uncertain. Trimming removed 0 bases at V and 0 bases at J, with 12 bases between. The germline V gene has CDR1 SGHVS and CDR2 FNYEAQ. CDR3 length: 17 residues.